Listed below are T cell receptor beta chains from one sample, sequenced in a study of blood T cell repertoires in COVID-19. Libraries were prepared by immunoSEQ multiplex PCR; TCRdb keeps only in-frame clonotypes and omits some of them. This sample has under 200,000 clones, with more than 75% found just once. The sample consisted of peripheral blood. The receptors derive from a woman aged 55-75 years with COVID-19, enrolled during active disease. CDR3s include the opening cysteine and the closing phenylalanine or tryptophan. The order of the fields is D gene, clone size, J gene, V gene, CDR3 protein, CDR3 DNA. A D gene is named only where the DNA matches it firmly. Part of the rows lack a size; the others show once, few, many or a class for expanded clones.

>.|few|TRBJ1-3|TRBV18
CASSPEADGNTIYF
TGTGCCAGCTCACCGGAGGCTGATGGAAACACCATATATTTT
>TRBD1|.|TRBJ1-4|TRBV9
CASTYSGTGGKLFF
TGTGCCAGCACCTACTCCGGGACAGGGGGGAAACTGTTTTTT
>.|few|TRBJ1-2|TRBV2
CASNIQGSNGYTF
TGTGCCAGCAATATCCAGGGATCTAATGGCTACACCTTC
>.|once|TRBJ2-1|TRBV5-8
CASKPLPIYEQFF
TGTGCCAGCAAACCTTTGCCTATTTATGAGCAGTTCTTC
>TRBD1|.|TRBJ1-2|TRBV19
CASSKWTGEEKHGYTF
TGTGCCAGTAGTAAGTGGACAGGAGAAGAAAAACATGGCTACACCTTC
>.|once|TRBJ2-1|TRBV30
CAWLSRVSSSYNEQFF
TGTGCCTGGTTGTCGAGAGTCTCTAGCTCCTACAATGAGCAGTTCTTC
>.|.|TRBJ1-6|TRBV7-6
CASSFLGAGNSPLHF
TGTGCCAGCAGCTTCTTGGGGGCAGGGAATTCACCCCTCCACTTT
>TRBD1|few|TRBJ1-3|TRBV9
CASSVDRERGNTIYF
TGTGCCAGCAGCGTCGACAGGGAGAGGGGAAACACCATATATTTT
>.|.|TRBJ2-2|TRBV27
CASSFFAMSDTGELFF
TGTGCCAGCAGTTTTTTTGCTATGTCGGACACCGGGGAGCTGTTTTTT
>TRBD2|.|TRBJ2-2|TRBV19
CASKSPRGSGRARNTGELFF
TGTGCCAGCAAAAGTCCCCGGGGTAGCGGGAGGGCCAGGAACACCGGGGAGCTGTTTTTT
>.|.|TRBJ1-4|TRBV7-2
CASSYNGGDNEKLFF
TGTGCCAGCAGCTACAACGGGGGGGATAATGAAAAACTGTTTTTT
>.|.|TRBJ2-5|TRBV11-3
CASSLGGHNQETQYF
TGTGCCAGCAGCTTAGGGGGACATAACCAAGAGACCCAGTACTTC